These T cell receptor beta chains were read from a single sample in a study of identical twins. From the 5' RACE reads, TCRdb called clonotypes with MiXCR, one entry per CDR3 protein. The sample contains 300,000 or so distinct CDR3 sequences, roughly 9.7% of which appear only once. These same records also appear under a second study, on yellow fever vaccine responses in identical twins.

Sequencing used CD8+ T cells sorted from blood. The receptors come from a woman under 30 in good health. Both conserved end residues are part of each CDR3. D genes are given only for firm matches. Expanded clones are given a class, and other clones once, few, many or no size at all.

v_call: TRBV6-5
d_call: TRBD1
j_call: TRBJ2-3
cdr3_length: 14
clone_size: .
cdr3_nt: TGTGCCAGCAGTTTCGGACAGGGTGGAGATACGCAGTATTTT
cdr3_aa: CASSFGQGGDTQYF

v_call: TRBV7-6
d_call: .
j_call: TRBJ2-3
cdr3_length: 15
clone_size: few
cdr3_nt: TGTGCCAGCAGCTTAGGGGAGCCTTCCACAGATACGCAGTATTTT
cdr3_aa: CASSLGEPSTDTQYF

v_call: TRBV27
d_call: TRBD2
j_call: TRBJ2-7
cdr3_length: 16
clone_size: few
cdr3_nt: TGTGCCAGCAGTGCGGAGCTAGCGGGAGTACCTTTCGAGCAGTACTTC
cdr3_aa: CASSAELAGVPFEQYF

v_call: TRBV11-2
d_call: .
j_call: TRBJ2-1
cdr3_length: 11
clone_size: few
cdr3_nt: TGTGCCAGCAGCGACCGGGATGAGCAGTTCTTC
cdr3_aa: CASSDRDEQFF

v_call: TRBV20-1
d_call: TRBD2
j_call: TRBJ2-5
cdr3_length: 15
clone_size: .
cdr3_nt: TGCAGTGCTAGAGTCATGACTAGCGGGGGCCGGACCCAGTACTTC
cdr3_aa: CSARVMTSGGRTQYF

v_call: TRBV5-1
d_call: .
j_call: TRBJ2-1
cdr3_length: 17
clone_size: many
cdr3_nt: TGCGCCAGCAGCCTCATGAGTGGATGGAACGAATACAATGAGCAGTTCTTC
cdr3_aa: CASSLMSGWNEYNEQFF

v_call: TRBV7-2
d_call: .
j_call: TRBJ1-2
cdr3_length: 16
clone_size: .
cdr3_nt: TGTGCCAGCAGCCTCCGTTCGGGGTTAACTGACTATGGCTACACCTTC
cdr3_aa: CASSLRSGLTDYGYTF

v_call: TRBV7-2
d_call: TRBD2
j_call: TRBJ2-3
cdr3_length: 19
clone_size: few
cdr3_nt: TGTGCCAGCAGCTTAGCAGCTAGCGGGGGGAACCCCAGCACAGATACGCAGTATTTT
cdr3_aa: CASSLAASGGNPSTDTQYF

v_call: TRBV3-1
d_call: .
j_call: TRBJ2-7
cdr3_length: 16
clone_size: .
cdr3_nt: TGTGCCAGCAGCCACGAACCCCAGTGGTCCGCCTACGAGCAGTACTTC
cdr3_aa: CASSHEPQWSAYEQYF

v_call: TRBV30
d_call: .
j_call: TRBJ2-1
cdr3_length: 13
clone_size: .
cdr3_nt: TGTGCCTGGAGTGGGTTACGGATGGATGAGCAGTTCTTC
cdr3_aa: CAWSGLRMDEQFF

v_call: TRBV12-3/TRBV12-4
d_call: .
j_call: TRBJ2-7
cdr3_length: 13
clone_size: many
cdr3_nt: TGTGCCAGCAGTTTTGTGGGCACAGGAGAGCAGTACTTC
cdr3_aa: CASSFVGTGEQYF

v_call: TRBV2
d_call: .
j_call: TRBJ2-1
cdr3_length: 15
clone_size: many
cdr3_nt: TGTGCCAGCAGCTCCCCCCGGACAGGAGGGAATGAGCAGTTCTTC
cdr3_aa: CASSSPRTGGNEQFF

v_call: TRBV7-9
d_call: TRBD1
j_call: TRBJ2-7
cdr3_length: 14
clone_size: many
cdr3_nt: TGTGCCAGCAGCTTCCGGGACAGGCCCGGGGAGCAGTACTTC
cdr3_aa: CASSFRDRPGEQYF

v_call: TRBV6-2/TRBV6-3
d_call: .
j_call: TRBJ2-3
cdr3_length: 15
clone_size: few
cdr3_nt: TGTGCCAGCAGTTGGATTAAGGCGACCACAGATACGCAGTATTTT
cdr3_aa: CASSWIKATTDTQYF

v_call: TRBV7-9
d_call: .
j_call: TRBJ2-1
cdr3_length: 14
clone_size: .
cdr3_nt: TGTGCCAGCGGCGGGACAGCCGAGGGTAGCAGCCTGTTCTTC
cdr3_aa: CASGGTAEGSSLFF

v_call: TRBV4-3
d_call: TRBD1
j_call: TRBJ2-7
cdr3_length: 16
clone_size: many
cdr3_nt: TGCGCCAGCAGCCAAGATAGTATAGGACAGGGTTACGAGCAGTACTTC
cdr3_aa: CASSQDSIGQGYEQYF

v_call: TRBV29-1
d_call: TRBD1
j_call: TRBJ1-5
cdr3_length: 14
clone_size: many
cdr3_nt: TGCAGCGTCCTCGACAGGGATTTTGATCAGCCCCAGCATTTT
cdr3_aa: CSVLDRDFDQPQHF

v_call: TRBV5-1
d_call: TRBD1
j_call: TRBJ2-7
cdr3_length: 15
clone_size: .
cdr3_nt: TGCGCCAGCAGCCCGGGGACAGGGGGATCCTACGAGCAGTACTTC
cdr3_aa: CASSPGTGGSYEQYF

v_call: TRBV27
d_call: .
j_call: TRBJ2-1
cdr3_length: 11
clone_size: many
cdr3_nt: TGTGCCAGCAGTAGGTGGGAGGAGCAGTTCTTC
cdr3_aa: CASSRWEEQFF

v_call: TRBV28
d_call: TRBD2
j_call: TRBJ2-2
cdr3_length: 14
clone_size: .
cdr3_nt: TGTGCCAGCAGTTTAGCGGGAGTGTCCGGGGAGCTGTTTTTT
cdr3_aa: CASSLAGVSGELFF

v_call: TRBV6-4
d_call: TRBD2
j_call: TRBJ2-2
cdr3_length: 17
clone_size: many
cdr3_nt: TGTGCCAGCAGTGACTCGCTGCTGGCGGGAGACACCGGGGAGCTGTTTTTT
cdr3_aa: CASSDSLLAGDTGELFF

v_call: TRBV5-6
d_call: .
j_call: TRBJ2-2
cdr3_length: 13
clone_size: .
cdr3_nt: TGTGCCAGCAGCTTGGTGCAGGCCGGGGAGCTGTTTTTT
cdr3_aa: CASSLVQAGELFF

v_call: TRBV7-9
d_call: TRBD1
j_call: TRBJ1-1
cdr3_length: 15
clone_size: few
cdr3_nt: TGTGCCAGCAGCGGACGGGACAGGGTGCGCACTGAAGCTTTCTTT
cdr3_aa: CASSGRDRVRTEAFF

v_call: TRBV9
d_call: TRBD1
j_call: TRBJ1-5
cdr3_length: 11
clone_size: few
cdr3_nt: TGTGCCAACAGGGGGTTTCAGCCCCAGCATTTT
cdr3_aa: CANRGFQPQHF

v_call: TRBV29-1
d_call: .
j_call: TRBJ2-5
cdr3_length: 13
clone_size: .
cdr3_nt: TGCAGCGCCCTCGAACACTTCCAAGAGACCCAGTACTTC
cdr3_aa: CSALEHFQETQYF

v_call: TRBV19
d_call: TRBD2
j_call: TRBJ2-2
cdr3_length: 13
clone_size: many
cdr3_nt: TGTGTAACGGGAGGGGCCCACACCGGGGAGCTGTTTTTT
cdr3_aa: CVTGGAHTGELFF

v_call: TRBV29-1
d_call: TRBD2
j_call: TRBJ2-3
cdr3_length: 13
clone_size: .
cdr3_nt: TGCAGCGGACTAGCGGGAGGTGGAGATACGCAGTATTTT
cdr3_aa: CSGLAGGGDTQYF

v_call: TRBV29-1
d_call: .
j_call: TRBJ2-3
cdr3_length: 13
clone_size: many
cdr3_nt: TGCAGCGTTGGCGTCACCAATACAGATACGCAGTATTTT
cdr3_aa: CSVGVTNTDTQYF

v_call: TRBV12-3/TRBV12-4
d_call: TRBD1
j_call: TRBJ2-2
cdr3_length: 15
clone_size: .
cdr3_nt: TGTGCCAGCAGTTTAGGGACAGGGAACACCGGGGAGCTGTTTTTT
cdr3_aa: CASSLGTGNTGELFF

v_call: TRBV27
d_call: .
j_call: TRBJ2-7
cdr3_length: 18
clone_size: many
cdr3_nt: TGTGCCAGCAGTTTTGGCCCCTCAGCCGGGACGCCTCTTTCCGAGCAGTACTTC
cdr3_aa: CASSFGPSAGTPLSEQYF

v_call: TRBV27
d_call: TRBD2
j_call: TRBJ2-1
cdr3_length: 18
clone_size: few
cdr3_nt: TGTGCCAGCAGTCTCATAAAAGCCGGGACTAACCACCCCAATGAGCAGTTCTTC
cdr3_aa: CASSLIKAGTNHPNEQFF

v_call: TRBV7-9
d_call: .
j_call: TRBJ2-3
cdr3_length: 12
clone_size: many
cdr3_nt: TGTGCCAGCAGCACCCGCACAGATACGCAGTATTTT
cdr3_aa: CASSTRTDTQYF